This entry lists 4 T cell receptor beta chains sequenced from one sample in a study of blood T cell repertoires in COVID-19. Sequencing was performed with immunoSEQ multiplex PCR; in TCRdb, only in-frame clones are kept and a portion is missing. The sample shows 250,000 to 350,000 clones, approximately 89% of them seen only once. The sequencing input was peripheral blood. The receptors shown here come from a woman aged 25 to 39 with COVID-19, enrolled during active disease.

The chain links TRBV27 to TRBJ1-5; TRBD1 agrees at 11 bases. CDR1 is MNHEY, CDR2 SMNVEV, per germline (reference sequence). The CDR3 loop spans 15 amino acids. Trimming took 3 bases from V and 4 from J; bases not matched to a gene: 2. The CDR3 region is CASSLGTGGNQPQHF. The DNA of the CDR3 is TGTGCCAGCAGTTTGGGGACAGGGGGGAATCAGCCCCAGCATTTT.

V gene TRBV7-8 combines with J gene TRBJ1-2; 8 bases are a match to TRBD1. Trimming at V came to 5 bases and at J to 1 base, leaving 9 bases not matched to a gene. CDR1 is SGHVS, CDR2 FQNEAQ, per germline. This CDR3 has 16 residues. CDR3 loop: CASSQDRVGGNYGYTF. CDR3 in DNA: TGTGCCAGCAGCCAGGACAGGGTGGGGGGTAACTATGGCTACACCTTC.

This clone was seen a single time. V is TRBV30 and J is TRBJ2-6; unclear D gene. Trimming pared 5 bases from V and 1 base from J, leaving 6 bases between. From germline, CDR1 is GTSNPN and CDR2 SVGIG (reference sequence). The CDR3 sequence is 13 residues long. CDR3 sequence reads: CAWAVSGANVLTF. The CDR3 nucleotides read TGTGCCTGGGCCGTTTCTGGGGCCAACGTCCTGACTTTC.

This clone has only a few counts. This chain joins TRBV3-1 (or the pseudogene TRBV3-2) and TRBJ1-1; TRBD1 matches 7 bases. Per germline, CDR1 LGHDT and CDR2 YNNKEL (reference sequence). CDR3 length equals 12 residues. After removal of 7 bases from V and 9 bases from J, the junction contained 8 bases not matched to a gene. CDR3 sequence (DNA): TGTGCCAGCACCCAGGGACAGTCCAAAGCTTTCTTT. Protein sequence: CASTQGQSKAFF.